This T cell receptor beta chain was retrieved from a study of blood T cell repertoires in COVID-19. Between the trimmed V and J ends, which lost 2 bases and 5 bases, there was a span of 14 bases. CDR3 size: 15 residues. From germline, CDR1 is SGHRS and CDR2 YFSETQ. Only in-frame clones appear in the TCRdb table, and some are missing; sequencing was by immunoSEQ multiplex PCR. The sample records about 140,000 clones, 82% being singletons. The chain couples TRBV5-1 to TRBJ2-1; possible D gene TRBD2, 6 bases. Sequencing input: peripheral blood. This clonotype originated in a woman at least 80 years old with acute or convalescent COVID-19. CDR3 coding DNA: TGCGCCAGCAGCTTCACCGGGACTTCAAACAATGAGCAGTTCTTC. This encodes CASSFTGTSNNEQFF.